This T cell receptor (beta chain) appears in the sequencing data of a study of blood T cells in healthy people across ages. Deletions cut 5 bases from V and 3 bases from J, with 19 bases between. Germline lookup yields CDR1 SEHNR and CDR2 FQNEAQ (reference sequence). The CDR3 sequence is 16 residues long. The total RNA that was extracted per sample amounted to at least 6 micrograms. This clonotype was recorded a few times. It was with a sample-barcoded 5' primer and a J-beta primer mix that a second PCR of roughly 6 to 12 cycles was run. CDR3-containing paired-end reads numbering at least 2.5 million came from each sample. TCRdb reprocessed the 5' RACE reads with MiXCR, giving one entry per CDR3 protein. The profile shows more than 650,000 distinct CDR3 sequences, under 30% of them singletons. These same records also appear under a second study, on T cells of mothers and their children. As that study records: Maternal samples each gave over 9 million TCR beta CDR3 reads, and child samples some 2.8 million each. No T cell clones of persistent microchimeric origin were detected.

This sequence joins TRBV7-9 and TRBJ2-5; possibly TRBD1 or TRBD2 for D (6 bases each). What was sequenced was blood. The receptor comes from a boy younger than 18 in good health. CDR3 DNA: TGTGCCAGCAGCCCCGTTGTGGGGGGCCCGGAAGAGACCCAGTACTTC. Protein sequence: CASSPVVGGPEETQYF.